Shown below are 5 T cell receptor beta chains from a single sample sequenced in a study of blood T cell repertoires in COVID-19. TCRdb's table, derived via immunoSEQ multiplex PCR, lists solely in-frame clones and lacks some. The sample holds 200,000 to 250,000 clones, around 91% seen once. Sequenced: peripheral blood. The source is a woman in her thirties or forties with acute or convalescent COVID-19.

V gene TRBV29-1 combines with J gene TRBJ1-1; D possibly corresponds to TRBD1 (5 bases). The V end lost 5 bases, the J end lost 4 bases, and 8 bases lay between the germline ends. There are 11 residues in the CDR3. CDR1 and CDR2 (germline): SQVTM, ANQGSEA. The DNA of the CDR3 is TGCAGCGTTCGACAGCCCACTGAAGCTTTCTTT. Its translation: CSVRQPTEAFF.

This clone was counted a single time. V gene TRBV24-1 combines with J gene TRBJ2-1; 9 nucleotides line up with TRBD2. Germline CDR1 KGHDR, CDR2 SFDVKD. This CDR3 is built from 16 residues. Trimming removed 5 bases from V and 7 bases from J; junction bases left unmatched: 11. The CDR3 sequence: CATSGVETSGRNEQFF. CDR3 nucleotide sequence: TGTGCCACCAGTGGAGTCGAGACTAGCGGTAGGAATGAGCAGTTCTTC.

The rearrangement uses TRBV5-4 and TRBJ2-6; maybe TRBD1 (6 bases). Trimming removed 6 bases at V and 4 bases at J, with 14 bases between. This CDR3 is 15 amino acids long. CDR1 SGHNT and CDR2 YYREEE come from the germline V gene (reference sequence). The CDR3 protein is CASTLGGSGANVLTF. CDR3 DNA: TGTGCCAGCACCCTAGGGGGATCCGGGGCCAACGTCCTGACTTTC.

The table lists this clone with a few counts. The gene calls are TRBV9 and TRBJ2-5, with 7 bases fitting TRBD1. Germline-derived CDR1 and CDR2 are SGDLS and YYNGEE. The CDR3 totals 14 residues. Losses at the gene ends were 2 bases for V and 3 bases for J; bases not matched to a gene: 4. This CDR3 is CASSVGTVKETQYF. The CDR3 bases are TGTGCCAGCAGCGTGGGGACAGTAAAAGAGACCCAGTACTTC.

The rearrangement uses TRBV6-5 and TRBJ1-2, with TRBD1 matching over 8 bases. Per the germline V gene, CDR1 is MNHEY and CDR2 is SVGAGI. V trimming: 6 bases; J trimming: 0 bases; junction bases outside the gene matches: 6. The CDR3 has 15 amino acids. Here the CDR3 DNA reads TGTGCCAGCAGCGTCGACAGGGGCCCTAACTATGGCTACACCTTC. This sequence encodes CASSVDRGPNYGYTF.